Following are 4 T cell receptor beta chains from one sample sequenced in a study of cytomegalovirus exposure and HLA in healthy donors. PCR employed 60 Vbeta and 13 Jbeta primers. TCRdb's copy holds only in-frame clones and misses some; the assay was immunoSEQ multiplex PCR. The data contain under 200,000 clones, approximately 70% of them singletons. Sequencing was done on a sample of PBMCs. All receptors come from a woman aged 18-29 years in good health and CMV-seropositive.

V usage is TRBV7-2 and J usage is TRBJ2-1; 7 bases match TRBD1. The length of the CDR3 is 15 residues. CDR1 and CDR2 from the germline V gene are SGHTA and FQGNSA. Trimming cost V 1 base and J 2 bases; bases outside gene matches: 2. DNA of the CDR3: TGTGCCAGCAGCTTAGATCAGGGGGCCTACAATGAGCAGTTCTTC. Translating it yields CASSLDQGAYNEQFF.

The J gene is TRBJ1-5, the V gene TRBV15, with D uncertain. CDR1 LNHNV and CDR2 YYDKDF come from the germline V gene (reference sequence). The CDR3 consists of 16 residues. Trimming cost V 7 bases and J 1 base, with 17 bases left between them. As DNA, the CDR3 is TGTGCCACCAAGAATGGTGTCAGGTCCAGCAATCAGCCCCAGCATTTT. Its translation is CATKNGVRSSNQPQHF.

There are a few counts of this clone. The chain employs TRBV9 and TRBJ2-1, with D possibly TRBD2 on 7 matching bases. In germline, CDR1 is SGDLS, CDR2 YYNGEE. The CDR3 totals 15 residues. Trimming removed 0 bases at V and 6 bases at J, with 13 bases between. DNA of the CDR3: TGTGCCAGCAGCGTAGGCGGGGGCTATTCCAATGAGCAGTTCTTC. This translates into CASSVGGGYSNEQFF.

This clone was observed a handful of times. This chain links TRBV7-2 with TRBJ2-7; TRBD1 matches at 8 bases. The germline CDR1 and CDR2 sequences are SGHTA and FQGNSA. The CDR3 sequence is 16 residues long. V trimming: 5 bases; J trimming: 1 base; junction bases outside the gene matches: 10. CDR3 nucleotide sequence: TGTGCCAGCAGCGCCCCCGGGACAGGAATTTCCTACGAGCAGTACTTC. It is translated as CASSAPGTGISYEQYF.